Included here is one TCR beta chain sequence, with context. High-throughput TCR beta sequencing covered peripheral CD8+ and CD4+ T cells. The entry originates in a study of CD8 T cells in Susac syndrome. Study-level background: When blood was collected, patients with Susac syndrome were therapy-naive, were taking corticosteroids, or were receiving intravenous immunoglobulin alone.

It was with random hexamers that about 0.45 to 1 ug RNA was reverse transcribed. TCRdb reprocessed the immunoSEQ multiplex PCR reads with MiXCR, giving one entry per CDR3 protein. The sample has approximately 100,000 distinct CDR3 sequences, approximately 94% seen once. This sequence originates from a human donor with Susac syndrome. The material sequenced was CD8+ T cells from PBMCs.

CDR3 nucleotides: TGTGCCAGCAGTTGGACCACAAATGAGCAGTTCTTC. It encodes CASSWTTNEQFF. The V gene is TRBV12-3 or TRBV12-4, the J gene TRBJ2-1; no definite D call. This CDR3 is 12 amino acids long. The V end was cut by 4 bases, the J end by 7 bases, with 8 bases between.